This TCR beta chain derives from a study of T cell responses to AZD1222 COVID-19 vaccine (dated by TCRdb to 2020 to 2022). Regarding the study in general: TCR sequencing was performed for approximately 240 trial participants, of whom around 200 were given two doses of AZD1222 and some 26 were given two doses of MenACWY control vaccine. Trial participants were enrolled by age into 18-55, 56-69 and 70-plus year subgroups, with 148, 28 and 57 TCR-sequenced participants respectively.

Including cysteine and phenylalanine, the CDR3 has 14 amino acids. The retained sequence is limited to the CDR3, 42 bases, with the frame set at the first base. Cut back by 0 bases and 6 bases, the V and J ends lie 9 bases apart. CDR1 and CDR2 were assigned from the germline V gene (reference sequence) as LNHDA and SQIVND. Beyond this particular receptor, the publication reports: A significant rise in spike-specific TCR breadth and depth was observed after two AZD1222 doses relative to day 0 and relative to MenACWY recipients. The vaccine-associated CD4 TCRs covered the entire spike protein, and the dominant responses fell in regions 160-218 and 743-854. Conclusions about previously exposed vaccinees were limited because only six AZD1222 recipients were SARS-CoV-2 seropositive at baseline. In the small 56-69-year group, the increase in depth fell short of significance, most likely because of low power. Participants were mostly white British and included more females than males, and it was suggested by the authors that clonal diversity may have been underestimated. No day 14 peak-response samples were available, so repertoires were characterized only after the peak T cell response. Reportedly, close to half of the unique spike-specific TCRs recognized epitopes lying outside the regions that are mutated in the B.1.351 and B.1.1.7 variants.

The CDR3 regions of human TCRbeta chains were subjected to immunosequencing. The study's processing was this. TCRs in the repertoires were compared against a reference library of SARS-CoV-2-specific TCRs that had been generated with the MIRA antigen-specificity platform. Breadth meant the fraction of unique TCRs that were SARS-CoV-2-associated, whereas depth meant the fraction of total T cells that were SARS-CoV-2-associated. Each spike-specific TCR was assigned to its reactive spike region and to a CD4 or CD8 class using the MIRA data. Log10-transformed breadth and depth values were compared by one-way ANOVA with Sidak's multiple comparisons tests. TCRdb re-hosts the immuneACCESS table, in-frame sequences only. Its copies lack some clones; in the studies checked, an unresolved V gene accounts for under half of them, and the cause for the rest is not known. V and J calls and clone size come straight from that table; D and trimming were deduced from the DNA. Within this sample are approximately 94,000 clones, with about 89% of them counted one time only. In total, the top ten clones hold more than 3.5% of the sample.

Explained via the paper, the time point label denotes: baseline before first vaccination. Explained via the paper, the treatment or condition label denotes: meningococcal conjugate vaccine given as trial control. Vaccinee samples were obtained from the UK trials COV001 and COV002, which included a single-blind randomized controlled phase 2/3 trial of AZD1222 (ChAdOx1 nCoV-19) in healthy adults. For TCRbeta chain sequencing, PBMC samples from trial participants were taken at day 0 and at day 28 after the second dose. This clone is a singleton in its sample. Its antigen specificity is not known. The record has no base qualities; no much larger clone is one base away.

This chain joins TRBV19 to TRBJ1-5; no D gene is confidently identified. The receptor's source is an adult in good health. The sample here was peripheral blood, taken on day 0 of MenACWY control vaccination. The sequence in DNA is TGTGCCAGTAGTATAGACAGCGAGGCTCAGCCCCAGCATTTT. This yields the protein CASSIDSEAQPQHF.